A selection of T cell receptor beta chains follows, all from one sample in a study of STAT5B mutations in CD4+ large granular lymphocyte leukemia. Libraries were prepared by immunoSEQ multiplex PCR; TCRdb keeps only in-frame clonotypes and omits some of them. The sample lists fewer than 45,000 clones; about four fifths were seen once. Sequencing was done on a sample of CD4+ T cells from blood buffy coats. Receptor source: a human donor in good health. Both conserved end residues are trimmed from each CDR3. Where a row states a size, it is once, few, many or the class of an expanded clone; other rows omit it.

j_call clone_size v_call cdr3_aa
TRBJ2-1 - TRBV4-1 ASSRLVDTISYNEQF
TRBJ2-7 - TRBV5-6 ASSPRGTTLTYEQY
TRBJ1-4 - TRBV7-9 ASSPKGWGRINEKLF
TRBJ2-2 few TRBV9 ASSVRSDAITGELF
TRBJ2-1 once TRBV5-1 ASSLDVSGGIMEQF
TRBJ1-5 once TRBV7-9 ASSLANGNQPQH
TRBJ1-2 - TRBV6-1 ASSEANLGGYT
TRBJ1-1 once TRBV6-5 ASSATGGFTEAF
TRBJ1-1 - TRBV30 AWIPQGHNTEAF
TRBJ1-5 few TRBV7-2 ASTENRAQPQH
TRBJ2-7 once TRBV19 ASSSYTGNEQY
- once TRBV5-7 ASSLDVRPPYEQY
TRBJ2-1 - TRBV2 ASIRTLYNEQF
TRBJ1-2 - TRBV7-2 ASSLEQGFYGYT
TRBJ2-7 once TRBV7-8 ASSLGQTSYEQY
TRBJ2-7 few TRBV11-2 ASSFPTSGYEQY
TRBJ2-7 - TRBV5-6 ASSLLQGPLWY
TRBJ2-7 - TRBV2 ASSPRGLGQGMGEQY
TRBJ2-1 - TRBV4-1 ASSQPTSGRRDEQF
TRBJ2-7 - TRBV11-3 ASSKGLAGAYEQY
TRBJ2-3 - TRBV29-1 SVAGTSGPDTQY
TRBJ2-3 - TRBV6-5 ASSYSPAGDTQY
TRBJ2-4 - TRBV10-2 ASRKPGENIQY
TRBJ2-5 once TRBV5-6 ASSLKRHGETQY
TRBJ1-1 - TRBV5-6 ASSLFWGDTEAF
TRBJ1-1 - TRBV11-1 ASSLRGATEAF
TRBJ2-3 - TRBV11-3 ASSSRTSGRALSTDTQY
TRBJ1-2 - TRBV6-6 ASRPDRGYGYT
TRBJ1-2 - TRBV28 ASSITTGGGLYGYT
TRBJ2-2 - TRBV6-5 ASSRKQTGGLF
TRBJ2-3 - TRBV9 ASSVGDPPPSTDTQY
TRBJ1-4 - TRBV28 ATGTGQANEKLF
TRBJ2-5 - TRBV7-8 ASSLAGKQETQY
TRBJ1-6 - TRBV5-5 ASSATGGAYPNSPLH
TRBJ1-5 - TRBV19 ASSILGDNQPQH
TRBJ2-7 - TRBV2 ASSRQVVGEQY
TRBJ1-1 - TRBV4-2 ASSQEGSPEAF
TRBJ1-2 - TRBV28 ASSSGGAGDYGYT
TRBJ1-5 - TRBV30 AWSVGIGNQPQH
TRBJ2-3 - TRBV27 ASSLAGTGPRYTQY
TRBJ2-7 few TRBV18 ASSLMERLFYEQY
TRBJ2-7 - TRBV6-1 ASNSGAPYEQY
TRBJ2-2 - TRBV28 ASSFTNTGELF
TRBJ1-4 - TRBV5-4 ASSRTTNEKLF
TRBJ1-2 - TRBV2 ASRSGTGMDGYT
TRBJ2-1 - TRBV10-3 AITNPGQGDPNEQF
TRBJ2-1 - TRBV28 ASSLSGTGFNEQF
TRBJ1-1 once TRBV7-9 ASSFSRAPKTEAF
TRBJ2-7 few TRBV7-9 ASSPSGVSYEQY
TRBJ1-5 - TRBV19 ASSIDRGPYSNQPQH
TRBJ1-3 few TRBV18 ASSHAKGNTIY